This T cell receptor (beta chain) was profiled in a study of cytomegalovirus exposure and HLA in healthy donors. Study-level results: Diagnosis of cytomegalovirus status made by the classifier reportedly showed high specificity and sensitivity. Researchers counted around 170 TCR beta chains as cytomegalovirus-associated. According to a subsequent analysis, TCR clusters from the first cohort were inclined to appear together in the 100 to 150 validation repertoires.

These donors were members of the approximately 110-subject validation cohort, a group separate from the approximately 670-subject first cohort. Concerning this clone: The antigen is unknown.

CDR3 length: 14 residues. V lost 1 base to trimming and J lost 5 bases, with 12 bases between them. CDR1 and CDR2 from the germline V gene are MDHEN and SYDVKM. Sequenced by immunoSEQ multiplex PCR; TCRdb stores in-frame clones only, minus some. The sample gives 150,000 to 200,000 clones, around 84% of which show up once; about 7% is in the top ten. The V gene is TRBV28, the J gene TRBJ2-7; D is unresolved. Specimen: PBMCs. This TCR was recovered from a young man in good health and CMV-seropositive. CDR3 amino acids: CASSLSQSGDEQYF. The CDR3 DNA reads as TGTGCCAGCAGTTTATCCCAGTCTGGTGACGAGCAGTACTTC. Looking up the rest from reference TRBV28 and TRBJ2-7 gives the full variable domain: DVKVTQSSRYLVKRTGEKVFLECVQDMDHENMFWYRQDPGLGLRLIYFSYDVKMKEKGDIPEGYSVSREKKERFSLILESASTNQTSMYLCASSLSQSGDEQYFGPGTRLTVT.